Following are 22 T cell receptor beta chains from one sample sequenced in a study of T cells expressing NK-cell markers. One entry per CDR3 protein, without DNA, is what TCRdb gives after re-calling the 5' RACE reads. Found here are 400,000 to 550,000 distinct CDR3 sequences; the top ten clones hold under 7.5%. Material for sequencing was blood T cells: a sorted CD56 or NKG2C T cell subset, CD4+ or CD8+ T cells, or bulk PBMC T cells (not recorded which). The receptors were sampled from a woman aged 18 to 75 in good health.

V is TRBV10-2 and J is TRBJ2-5; with no DNA, the TCRdb D assignment of TRBD2 cannot be verified. CDR3 length: 15 amino acids. Germline assignment: CDR1 WSHSY and CDR2 SAAADI. CDR3: CASCQRGGGQETQYF.

The chain combines TRBV27 with TRBJ1-4; no DNA is available, so the TRBD1 call from TCRdb remains unchecked. The CDR3 totals 15 residues. From germline, CDR1 is MNHEY and CDR2 SMNVEV (reference sequence). The CDR3 spells CASSLRDRPNEKLFF.

The chain couples TRBV29-1 to TRBJ2-7; no DNA is available, so the TRBD1 call from TCRdb remains unchecked. There are 15 residues in the CDR3. Per the germline V gene, CDR1 is SQVTM and CDR2 is ANQGSEA. The CDR3 is CSVGPRIQGAYEQYF.

This chain connects TRBV6-1 to TRBJ1-1; the TRBD1 assignment by TCRdb is unverifiable without DNA. The CDR3 runs to 15 residues. CDR1 and CDR2 from the germline V gene are MNHNS and SASEGT. The CDR3 loop reads CASSDGQGTYTEAFF.

The CDR3 here is CASSRGVASGNEQFF. The V gene is TRBV4-3, the J gene TRBJ2-1; TCRdb outputs TRBD1, but without DNA this stays unchecked. Germline values: CDR1 LGHNA, CDR2 YSLEER. The CDR3 covers 15 residues.

This chain links TRBV11-2 with TRBJ2-6; TCRdb's D call of TRBD1 is untestable without DNA. This CDR3 spans 18 amino acids. The germline V gene has CDR1 SGHAT and CDR2 FQNNGV. The CDR3 loop is CASSTLDQGKAGANVLTF.

The chain recombines TRBV5-1 with TRBJ1-4; the TCRdb D gene call, TRBD1, has no DNA to confirm it. Per the germline V gene, CDR1 is SGHRS and CDR2 is YFSETQ. This CDR3 region has 14 residues. This chain's CDR3 is CASSSGTGNEKLFF.

The chain employs TRBV5-1 and TRBJ2-7; TCRdb outputs TRBD1, but without DNA this stays unchecked. This CDR3 spans 16 amino acids. CDR1 is SGHRS and CDR2 is YFSETQ in the germline V gene. CDR3 sequence: CASSLRVRGASYEQYF.

This chain links TRBV29-1 with TRBJ1-2; with no DNA, the TCRdb D assignment of TRBD1 cannot be verified. There are 14 residues in the CDR3. The germline V gene has CDR1 SQVTM and CDR2 ANQGSEA. CDR3 protein: CSVEVGQGASGYTF.

The rearrangement links TRBV10-2 to TRBJ2-1. Per the germline V gene, CDR1 is WSHSY and CDR2 is SAAADI. The CDR3 consists of 14 residues. The CDR3 reads CASSEGVSYNEQFF.

The rearrangement links TRBV6-2 or TRBV6-3 to TRBJ2-1; TCRdb calls TRBD1, which cannot be checked without DNA. The CDR3 covers 13 residues. Germline V gives CDR1 MNHEY, CDR2 SVGEGT. This chain's CDR3 is CASSPRDRDEQFF.

The CDR3 is CASSYTAGTGTDTQYF. This sequence joins TRBV6-5 and TRBJ2-3; the TRBD1 assignment by TCRdb is unverifiable without DNA. CDR3 length: 16 amino acids. Germline V gene lookup returns CDR1 MNHEY and CDR2 SVGAGI.

V usage is TRBV30 and J usage is TRBJ2-1. Germline V gives CDR1 GTSNPN, CDR2 SVGIG (reference sequence). This CDR3 is 14 amino acids long. CDR3 sequence: CAWSEGYSYNEQFF.

The chain uses TRBV29-1 and TRBJ1-3; TCRdb indicates TRBD1, and absent DNA this call remains unverified. The germline gives CDR1 SQVTM, CDR2 ANQGSEA. The CDR3 runs to 14 residues. The CDR3 reads CSVRDRGSGNTIYF. The full variable domain, rest sourced from reference TRBV29-1 and TRBJ1-3, is SAVISQKPSRDICQRGTSLTIQCQVDSQVTMMFWYRQQPGQSLTLIATANQGSEATYESGFVIDKFPISRPNLTFSTLTVSNMSPEDSSIYLCSVRDRGSGNTIYFGEGSWLTVV.

The chain has TRBV5-1 and TRBJ2-1; the TCRdb call, TRBD1, lacks DNA for checking. This CDR3 has 14 residues. Germline CDR1 SGHRS, CDR2 YFSETQ. CDR3 loop: CASSLEQAPGEQFF.

V usage is TRBV20-1 and J usage is TRBJ2-1; lacking DNA, the TRBD1 call made by TCRdb goes unchecked. Germline V gene lookup returns CDR1 DFQATT and CDR2 SNEGSKA (reference sequence). There are 15 residues in the CDR3. The CDR3 protein is CSARAGDVTYNEQFF.

The J gene is TRBJ1-1, the V gene TRBV3-1. The CDR3 has 13 residues. In germline, CDR1 is LGHDT, CDR2 YNNKEL (reference sequence). CDR3 loop: CASSQVEGTEAFF.

This sequence joins TRBV2 and TRBJ2-2; lacking DNA, the TRBD2 call made by TCRdb goes unchecked. This CDR3 region has 16 residues. CDR1 is SNHLY, CDR2 FYNNEI, per germline. The CDR3 protein is CASRETGTTRTGELFF.

The chain uses TRBV29-1 and TRBJ2-7. CDR3 length: 11 amino acids. Germline V gene sequence: CDR1 SQVTM, CDR2 ANQGSEA. The CDR3 loop is CSVLEHYEQYF.

This chain links TRBV20-1 with TRBJ2-1. This CDR3 comprises 15 residues. CDR1 and CDR2 from the germline V gene are DFQATT and SNEGSKA (reference sequence). CDR3 residues: CSARDPAYSYNEQFF.

V gene TRBV15 combines with J gene TRBJ2-7; absent DNA, TCRdb's TRBD2 call cannot be checked. The CDR3 totals 15 residues. Germline-derived CDR1 and CDR2 are LNHNV and YYDKDF (reference sequence). The CDR3 region is CATSRDQGGIYEQYF.

The chain combines TRBV3-1 with TRBJ1-3. There are 15 residues in the CDR3. Germline V gives CDR1 LGHDT, CDR2 YNNKEL (reference sequence). Here the CDR3 reads CASSLWRGSGNTIYF.